This T cell receptor beta chain was recovered during a study of CD8 T cells in ankylosing spondylitis. Notes on the study in general: What appeared characteristic of ankylosing spondylitis blood was a TCR beta motif of eight highly homologous variants.

As to this clonotype: Its target is not known.

The V end was cut by 9 bases, the J end by 4 bases, with 16 bases between. Per germline, CDR1 MNHNS and CDR2 SASEGT. The CDR3 consists of 15 residues. TCRdb recomputed calls from the 5' RACE reads with MiXCR, one row per CDR3 protein. Of about 800,000 distinct CDR3 sequences listed, about an eighth are singletons. What was sequenced was blood, either unsorted or a sorted T cell fraction (not recorded which). The rearrangement joins TRBV6-1 to TRBJ1-6; D not resolved. The sequence was obtained from a male donor with ankylosing spondylitis. The CDR3 DNA reads TGTGCCAGTAACCCCAGGACGGAGTATAATTCACCCCTCCACTTT. It codes for CASNPRTEYNSPLHF.